Following are 18 T cell receptor beta chains from one sample sequenced in a study of beta chain features in type 1 diabetes. Of the isolated RNA, all was reverse transcribed, and so the sequenced material was expressed TCRB transcripts. Clones were sequenced by immunoSEQ multiplex PCR, and TCRdb holds only the in-frame ones, with some missing. The repertoire holds 250,000 to 300,000 clones, with around 7.8% as singletons. Material: central memory CD4+ T cells from blood. These receptors all come from a woman aged 18 to 35 in good health.

This clone appeared a few times. The chain couples TRBV5-1 to TRBJ2-3; possibly TRBD1 or TRBD2 for D (5 bases each). The CDR3 has 15 amino acids. V shed 2 bases and J shed 2 bases, with 12 bases lying between them. Germline V gives CDR1 SGHRS, CDR2 YFSETQ. The CDR3 DNA sequence: TGCGCCAGCAGCTTAGACGGGGCCCTCACAGATACGCAGTATTTT. Residues: CASSLDGALTDTQYF.

This clone was picked up a small number of times. The chain joins TRBV21-1 to TRBJ1-5. TRBV21-1 is a recognized pseudogene. The CDR3 loop spans 17 amino acids. The CDR3 region is CASLRGEGRGSNQPQHF. The DNA of the CDR3 is TGTGCCAGCCTCCGCGGCGAGGGGAGGGGTAGCAATCAGCCCCAGCATTTT.

This clone was seen repeatedly, ten times or more. This rearrangement joins TRBV7-2 to TRBJ2-6; no clear D. From germline, CDR1 is SGHTA and CDR2 FQGNSA. V lost 3 bases to trimming and J lost 0 bases, with 9 bases between them. This CDR3 region has 16 residues. The CDR3 spells CASSFGLISGANVLTF. CDR3 nucleotides: TGTGCCAGCAGCTTTGGTCTTATCTCTGGGGCCAACGTCCTGACTTTC. Combining the CDR3 with reference TRBV7-2 and TRBJ2-6 gives the whole variable domain GAGVSQSPSNKVTEKGKDVELRCDPISGHTALYWYRQSLGQGLEFLIYFQGNSAPDKSGLPSDRFSAERTGGSVSTLTIQRTQQEDSAVYLCASSFGLISGANVLTFGAGSRLTVL.

This clone was detected ten times or more. V is TRBV28 and J is TRBJ2-3; D unclear. V shed 7 bases and J shed 2 bases, with 10 bases lying between them. Germline CDR1 and CDR2: MDHEN and SYDVKM. The CDR3 runs 13 residues. In nucleotides, the CDR3 is TGTGCCAGCACCGACATTCTCACAGATACGCAGTATTTT. Its translation: CASTDILTDTQYF.

This clone was detected only a few times. The chain is built from TRBV7-2 and TRBJ1-1, with D unresolved. Between the trimmed V and J ends, which lost 2 bases and 1 base, there was a span of 5 bases. CDR1 SGHTA and CDR2 FQGNSA come from the germline V gene. The CDR3 is 13 residues long. For the CDR3, the DNA is TGTGCCAGCAGCTTAATAAGGAACACTGAAGCTTTCTTT. As protein: CASSLIRNTEAFF.

Only a few counts were recorded for this clone. The chain joins TRBV28 to TRBJ2-7, with 7 bases matching TRBD2. The V gene's germline CDR1 is MDHEN and CDR2 SYDVKM. CDR3 length equals 15 residues. V trimming: 8 bases; J trimming: 0 bases; junction bases outside the gene matches: 10. CDR3 amino acids: CASRPGGTRSYEQYV. CDR3 nucleotides: TGTGCCAGCCGCCCCGGGGGGACCCGCTCCTACGAGCAGTACGTC.

This clone has just a few counts. The V call is TRBV5-1, the J call TRBJ1-1, with TRBD1 identical over 7 bases. The length of the CDR3 is 14 residues. J was trimmed by 6 bases and V by 4 bases; bases with no gene match: 9. From germline, CDR1 is SGHRS and CDR2 YFSETQ. In DNA form, the CDR3 reads TGCGCCAGCAGCCCACAGGGGTGGGAGGCTGAAGCTTTCTTT. The encoded protein is CASSPQGWEAEAFF.

In this sample, this clone turned up a few times. The chain is built from TRBV7-2 and TRBJ2-5; 13 bases are a match to TRBD2. Trimming cost V 5 bases and J 5 bases; bases outside gene matches: 5. Germline CDR1 is SGHTA and CDR2 is FQGNSA. CDR3 length: 15 amino acids. The CDR3 DNA sequence: TGTGCCAGCAGCCGGACTAGCGGGAGCCGGGAGACCCAGTACTTC. Its protein product is CASSRTSGSRETQYF.

In this sample, this clone turned up a few times. J is TRBJ2-2 and V is TRBV4-2; 8 nucleotides match TRBD2. Germline CDR1 and CDR2: LGHNA and YNFKEQ. The CDR3 contains 17 residues. V was clipped by 0 bases and J by 2 bases; unmatched bases: 5. CDR3 coding DNA: TGTGCCAGCAGCCAAGATGCCAGCGGGGGAAACACCGGGGAGCTGTTTTTT. This translates into CASSQDASGGNTGELFF.

The chain has TRBV6-5 and TRBJ2-7; D is possibly TRBD1 (6 bases). This CDR3 has 14 amino acids. V was pared by 2 bases and J by 2 bases, with 10 bases between. Germline V gene sequence: CDR1 MNHEY, CDR2 SVGAGI. CDR3 region: CASSYEDRPYEQYF. CDR3 sequence (DNA): TGTGCCAGCAGTTACGAGGACAGACCCTACGAGCAGTACTTC.

This clone has ten or more counts. This chain joins TRBV28 and TRBJ2-1, with a possible D match to TRBD1 (6 bases). Trimming took 7 bases from V and 1 from J, leaving 11 bases between them. The CDR3 sequence is 14 residues long. Germline V gene lookup returns CDR1 MDHEN and CDR2 SYDVKM. The CDR3 sequence is CASITGKSYNEQFF. The CDR3 DNA reads TGTGCCAGCATCACAGGGAAGTCCTACAATGAGCAGTTCTTC. Combining the CDR3 with reference TRBV28 and TRBJ2-1 gives the whole variable domain DVKVTQSSRYLVKRTGEKVFLECVQDMDHENMFWYRQDPGLGLRLIYFSYDVKMKEKGDIPEGYSVSREKKERFSLILESASTNQTSMYLCASITGKSYNEQFFGPGTRLTVL.

This clone was picked up many times. V is TRBV20-1 and J is TRBJ2-4; D is unclear. CDR3 length: 11 residues. From germline, CDR1 is DFQATT and CDR2 SNEGSKA (reference sequence). Trimming cost V 3 bases and J 10 bases, with 10 bases left between them. The DNA for the CDR3 is TGCAGTGCTAGGTCTCAGCAGATTCAGTACTTC. Protein: CSARSQQIQYF.

The chain employs TRBV15 and TRBJ2-7; no clear D. There are 18 residues in the CDR3. Germline V gene lookup returns CDR1 LNHNV and CDR2 YYDKDF (reference sequence). Trimming stripped 0 bases from V and 0 bases from J, with 18 bases between. CDR3 coding DNA: TGTGCCACCAGCAGAGATTTCTACTCGGGTTCAAGCTCCTACGAGCAGTACTTC. Translated, it gives CATSRDFYSGSSSYEQYF.

This clone was seen repeatedly, ten times or more. This chain uses TRBV7-2 with TRBJ2-5; D gene unclear. The CDR3 loop spans 12 amino acids. Germline CDR1 SGHTA, CDR2 FQGNSA. Trimming removed 5 bases from V and 2 bases from J, with 6 bases in between. CDR3 residues: CASSPEQETQYF. CDR3 nucleotides: TGTGCCAGCAGCCCGGAGCAAGAGACCCAGTACTTC.

The sample holds a few counts of this clone. The V gene is TRBV9, the J gene TRBJ2-3; 11 positions agree with TRBD2. This CDR3 contains 15 residues. Germline V CDR1 and CDR2: SGDLS, YYNGEE. Unmatched junction bases numbered 2, after V lost 0 bases and J lost 5 bases. The CDR3 bases are TGTGCCAGCAGCGTAGAACTAGCGGGGGAAGATACGCAGTATTTT. This gives the protein CASSVELAGEDTQYF.

This clone was observed a few times. The chain carries TRBV7-3 and TRBJ2-1, with TRBD2 matching over 13 bases. In germline, CDR1 is SGHTA, CDR2 FQGTGA. The J segment lost 4 bases and the V segment lost 6 bases, leaving 15 bases of the junction unmatched. This CDR3 comprises 19 residues. This chain's CDR3 is CASSSPGLAGIGIYNEQFF. In DNA form, the CDR3 reads TGTGCCAGCAGTTCCCCGGGACTAGCGGGGATCGGAATATACAATGAGCAGTTCTTC.

This clone was detected only a few times. The chain joins TRBV5-6 to TRBJ2-1, with D maybe TRBD2 (6 bases). V was pared by 4 bases and J by 2 bases, with 16 bases between. Germline CDR1 and CDR2: SGHDT and YYEEEE. This CDR3 has 16 residues. CDR3 nucleotide sequence: TGTGCCAGCAGCCCCGGGACTCAAATTCCCTACAATGAGCAGTTCTTC. It is translated as CASSPGTQIPYNEQFF.

This clone has a handful of counts. The chain links TRBV5-4 to TRBJ2-2; D not resolved. Germline V lookup: CDR1 SGHNT, CDR2 YYREEE (reference sequence). Between the trimmed V and J ends, which lost 2 bases and 4 bases, there was a span of 9 bases. The CDR3 loop spans 14 amino acids. CDR3 amino acids: CASSFIGSTGELFF. The CDR3 bases are TGTGCCAGCAGCTTCATCGGCAGCACCGGGGAGCTGTTTTTT.